Each of the 31 T cell receptor beta chains below was sequenced from the same sample in a study of identical twins. TCRdb re-called the 5' RACE reads with MiXCR, one entry per CDR3 protein. The table includes 400,000 to 600,000 distinct CDR3 sequences, around 20% detected once. These data are also associated with another study on yellow fever vaccine responses in identical twins.

The sequenced sample was CD4+ T cells sorted from blood. The receptors originated from a young woman in good health.

This clonotype was counted ten times or more. The J gene is TRBJ2-7, the V gene TRBV10-3, with a weak D call TRBD2 (5 bases). There are 15 residues in the CDR3. Per germline, CDR1 ENHRY and CDR2 SYGVKD. V shed 2 bases and J shed 3 bases, with 14 bases lying between them. The CDR3: CAISELARDDYEQYF. CDR3 nucleotide sequence: TGTGCCATCAGTGAGCTAGCCCGAGACGACTACGAGCAGTACTTC.

This rearrangement joins TRBV20-1 to TRBJ2-5; 7 bases match TRBD1. Germline CDR1 is DFQATT and CDR2 is SNEGSKA (reference sequence). The J segment lost 2 bases and the V segment lost 1 base, leaving 1 base of the junction unmatched. The CDR3 is 13 residues long. This CDR3 reads CSARVGQQETQYF. CDR3 bases: TGCAGTGCTAGAGTGGGACAGCAAGAGACCCAGTACTTC.

This clonotype was observed a handful of times. The V and J genes are TRBV12-3 or TRBV12-4 and TRBJ2-1; 8 nucleotides match TRBD2. This CDR3 has 14 amino acids. Trimming at V came to 7 bases and at J to 2 bases, leaving 4 bases not matched to a gene. CDR3 residues: CASTREGTYNEQFF. The CDR3 nucleotides read TGTGCCAGCACCCGGGAGGGTACCTACAATGAGCAGTTCTTC.

This clonotype occurred a few times. The genes are TRBV3-1 and TRBJ2-3; D tentatively reads TRBD1 or TRBD2 (5 bases each). There are 15 residues in the CDR3. CDR1 is LGHDT, CDR2 YNNKEL, per germline (reference sequence). Trimming left V 3 bases short and J 10 bases short, with 20 bases between. DNA for the CDR3: TGTGCCAGCAGCCAGGACGGGGCTCCCTCAAGTGCGCAGTATTTT. The encoded protein is CASSQDGAPSSAQYF.

The rearrangement links TRBV19 to TRBJ1-5; a weak D match, TRBD1 (6 bases). Germline CDR1 and CDR2: LNHDA and SQIVND (reference sequence). V was pared by 4 bases and J by 9 bases, with 10 bases between. CDR3 length: 12 residues. CDR3 region: CASSTGVWPQHF. As DNA, the CDR3 is TGTGCCAGTAGTACAGGGGTGTGGCCCCAGCATTTT.

This clonotype showed up just a few times. This rearrangement joins TRBV6-5 to TRBJ2-7, with D unclear. V was shortened by 0 bases and J by 2 bases, with 5 bases between the two germline ends. From germline, CDR1 is MNHEY and CDR2 SVGAGI. The CDR3 runs to 13 residues. The CDR3 nucleotides are TGTGCCAGCAGTTACTCCCCGGCCTACGAGCAGTACTTC. Encoded protein: CASSYSPAYEQYF.

This rearrangement joins TRBV5-1 to TRBJ2-3; TRBD2 agrees at 7 bases. The V segment lost 4 bases and the J segment 6 bases; nucleotides outside the gene matches: 5. Germline CDR1 and CDR2: SGHRS and YFSETQ. The CDR3 totals 13 residues. CDR3: CASSRLASDTQYF. The DNA of the CDR3 is TGCGCCAGCAGCAGACTAGCTTCGGATACGCAGTATTTT.

The chain links TRBV9 to TRBJ2-1, with 10 bases lining up with TRBD2. J gave up 7 bases and V 4 bases, and 11 bases lay outside the gene matches. The V gene's germline CDR1 is SGDLS and CDR2 YYNGEE. The CDR3 spans 16 residues. CDR3 coding DNA: TGTGCCAGCAGCCCACCTGGTCTAGCGGGGGCGAATGAGCAGTTCTTC. The encoded protein is CASSPPGLAGANEQFF.

The CDR3 nucleotides read TGTGCCAGCAGTTACGGGTGGGGACCCAACTATGGCTACACCTTC. It encodes CASSYGWGPNYGYTF. The V call is TRBV6-5, the J call TRBJ1-2, with TRBD1 as a possible D gene (5 bases). The germline V gene has CDR1 MNHEY and CDR2 SVGAGI. The CDR3 spans 15 residues. Trimming removed 2 bases at V and 2 bases at J, with 12 bases between.

This chain links TRBV4-1 with TRBJ2-1; D possibly matches TRBD1 or TRBD2 (5 bases each). CDR1 is MGHRA and CDR2 is YSYEKL in the germline V gene. The CDR3 contains 16 residues. The V end was cut by 2 bases, the J end by 0 bases, with 11 bases between. CDR3 bases: TGCGCCAGCAGCCAATTCTGGGGGAACTCCTACAATGAGCAGTTCTTC. Encoded protein: CASSQFWGNSYNEQFF.

This chain uses TRBV12-3 or TRBV12-4 with TRBJ1-1; D might be TRBD1 (6 bases). V lost 4 bases and J lost 6, with 12 bases in between. This CDR3 region has 13 residues. This CDR3 reads CASSYREYPEAFF. Written as DNA, the CDR3 is TGTGCCAGCAGTTACAGGGAATACCCTGAAGCTTTCTTT.

This clonotype was detected only a few times. J is TRBJ1-2 and V is TRBV6-5, with D maybe TRBD1 (6 bases). Germline CDR1 is MNHEY and CDR2 is SVGAGI. V lost 0 bases to trimming and J lost 8 bases, with 13 bases between them. CDR3 length equals 14 residues. CDR3 bases: TGTGCCAGCAGTTACTCGACGGGGGCCTGGGGCTACACCTTC. The encoded protein is CASSYSTGAWGYTF.

The chain combines TRBV24-1 with TRBJ2-1; maybe TRBD2 (7 bases). CDR3 length equals 16 residues. Trimming stripped 4 bases from V and 4 bases from J, with 16 bases between. Germline V lookup: CDR1 KGHDR, CDR2 SFDVKD. CDR3 loop: CATSDPRGGVYNEQFF. The CDR3 DNA reads TGTGCCACCAGTGACCCCCGCGGGGGCGTTTACAATGAGCAGTTCTTC.

This clonotype was detected ten times or more. The CDR3 DNA sequence: TGTGCCAGCAGCCCTAGACAGTTGTCGGATACGCAGTATTTT. Translated, it gives CASSPRQLSDTQYF. J is TRBJ2-3 and V is TRBV12-3 or TRBV12-4; possible D gene TRBD1, 5 bases. The CDR3 has 14 amino acids. V lost 6 bases and J 6 bases, leaving 16 bases between the germline ends.

This chain joins TRBV11-3 and TRBJ2-3; 9 nucleotides agree with TRBD2. Germline trimming cut 3 bases from V and 0 bases from J; bases unmatched to any gene: 1. In germline, CDR1 is SGHNT, CDR2 YENEEA. The CDR3 loop spans 15 amino acids. The CDR3 DNA sequence: TGTGCCAGCAGCTTCACTAGCGGGAGCACAGATACGCAGTATTTT. It codes for CASSFTSGSTDTQYF.

In this sample, this clonotype turned up a few times. The gene calls are TRBV5-1 and TRBJ2-3, with no clear D. The CDR3 runs to 16 residues. V was trimmed by 0 bases and J by 0 bases, leaving 11 bases between them. CDR1 is SGHRS, CDR2 YFSETQ, per germline. This CDR3 reads CASSLGNPTSTDTQYF. DNA of the CDR3: TGCGCCAGCAGCTTGGGGAACCCCACGAGCACAGATACGCAGTATTTT.

V and J are TRBV7-9 and TRBJ2-5; D is unresolved. Trimming shortened V by 1 base and J by 0 bases, and 9 bases separated the two germline ends. CDR1 is SEHNR, CDR2 FQNEAQ, per germline (reference sequence). This CDR3 has 15 amino acids. In nucleotides, the CDR3 is TGTGCCAGCAGCTTAGTGCGACAACACCAAGAGACCCAGTACTTC. Translation: CASSLVRQHQETQYF.

The CDR3 sequence is CASSEVTAAKYEQYV. The DNA for the CDR3 is TGTGCCAGCAGTGAAGTAACGGCAGCTAAGTACGAGCAGTACGTC. The V call is TRBV6-1, the J call TRBJ2-7; D not resolved. Trimming cost V 1 base and J 4 bases, with 14 bases left between them. The CDR3 length is 15 residues. Germline V gives CDR1 MNHNS, CDR2 SASEGT.

The V and J genes are TRBV27 and TRBJ2-7; 8 bases match TRBD2. This CDR3 is built from 15 residues. The germline V gene has CDR1 MNHEY and CDR2 SMNVEV (reference sequence). V was clipped by 6 bases and J by 1 base; unmatched bases: 8. Here the CDR3 reads CASSSLAGASYEQYF. CDR3 sequence (DNA): TGTGCCAGCAGCTCCCTAGCGGGCGCTTCCTACGAGCAGTACTTC.

The chain recombines TRBV5-5 with TRBJ2-6; D is possibly TRBD2 (5 bases). Germline V gene lookup returns CDR1 SGHKS and CDR2 YYEKEE (reference sequence). Trimming took 0 bases from V and 9 from J, leaving 10 bases between them. The CDR3 extends over 14 amino acids. CDR3 protein: CASSLVEGVNVLTF. In DNA, the CDR3 is TGTGCCAGCAGCTTGGTCGAGGGAGTCAACGTCCTGACTTTC.

The chain employs TRBV6-1 and TRBJ2-3, with unresolved D. This CDR3 has 16 amino acids. The germline gives CDR1 MNHNS, CDR2 SASEGT. V lost 2 bases, J lost 0 bases, and 12 bases lay in between. Here the CDR3 DNA reads TGTGCCAGCAGTGAACGTGTTCGGACGAGCACAGATACGCAGTATTTT. Translated, it gives CASSERVRTSTDTQYF.

Only a few counts were recorded for this clonotype. CDR3 amino acids: CSVTGQGDLETQYF. Here the CDR3 DNA reads TGCAGCGTGACCGGACAGGGGGACTTAGAGACCCAGTACTTC. The rearrangement uses TRBV29-1 and TRBJ2-5, with 10 bases fitting TRBD1. The CDR3 totals 14 residues. V shed 6 bases, J shed 4 bases, and the junction held 8 bases outside the gene matches. Germline values: CDR1 SQVTM, CDR2 ANQGSEA.

Only a few counts were recorded for this clonotype. The V gene is TRBV7-9, the J gene TRBJ2-7, with D hard to call. The CDR3 consists of 12 residues. Germline CDR1 is SEHNR and CDR2 is FQNEAQ (reference sequence). V lost 8 bases and J lost 1, with 9 bases in between. CDR3 in amino acids: CASGDGSYEQYF. For the CDR3, the DNA is TGTGCCAGCGGCGACGGTTCCTACGAGCAGTACTTC.

This chain's CDR3 is CSVGTITGIPEAFF. The CDR3 nucleotides read TGCAGCGTTGGGACTATTACAGGGATCCCTGAAGCTTTCTTT. The rearrangement uses TRBV29-1 and TRBJ1-1; a weak D match, TRBD1 (6 bases). V lost 4 bases, J lost 6 bases, and 18 bases lay in between. The CDR3 length is 14 residues. Germline CDR1 SQVTM, CDR2 ANQGSEA.

The V and J genes are TRBV2 and TRBJ2-1; 7 bases fit TRBD1. Per the germline V gene, CDR1 is SNHLY and CDR2 is FYNNEI. This CDR3 spans 14 amino acids. The trim removed 8 bases at V and 8 bases at J, leaving 12 bases unmatched. The CDR3 sequence: CASERDDRVYEQFF. DNA of the CDR3: TGTGCCAGCGAAAGAGATGACAGGGTGTATGAGCAGTTCTTC.

The V gene is TRBV7-8, the J gene TRBJ2-2, with 8 bases that match TRBD1. CDR1 SGHVS and CDR2 FQNEAQ come from the germline V gene. Trimming cost V 1 base and J 1 base; bases outside gene matches: 5. The CDR3 runs to 17 residues. The CDR3 nucleotides are TGTGCCAGCAGCTTAGTTCAAGGGACAGGGAACACCGGGGAGCTGTTTTTT. It encodes CASSLVQGTGNTGELFF.

The J gene is TRBJ2-1, the V gene TRBV5-1; 8 bases agree with TRBD1. Germline-derived CDR1 and CDR2 are SGHRS and YFSETQ. The CDR3 covers 15 residues. V was clipped by 0 bases and J by 8 bases; unmatched bases: 7. CDR3 nucleotides: TGCGCCAGCAGCTTGGTGGGACAGGTGGCCCATGAGCAGTTCTTC. It codes for CASSLVGQVAHEQFF. The variable domain in full, with the rest retrieved from reference TRBV5-1 and TRBJ2-1, is KAGVTQTPRYLIKTRGQQVTLSCSPISGHRSVSWYQQTPGQGLQFLFEYFSETQRNKGNFPGRFSGRQFSNSRSEMNVSTLELGDSALYLCASSLVGQVAHEQFFGPGTRLTVL.

This clonotype was observed a handful of times. The chain combines TRBV28 with TRBJ2-7, with D possibly TRBD2 on 7 matching bases. The V end lost 5 bases, the J end lost 2 bases, and 22 bases lay between the germline ends. Germline V gene lookup returns CDR1 MDHEN and CDR2 SYDVKM. There are 17 residues in the CDR3. The CDR3 sequence is CASSPGGGAGLAYEQYF. The CDR3, as DNA: TGTGCCAGCAGTCCTGGCGGGGGCGCAGGACTAGCCTACGAGCAGTACTTC.

The CDR3 sequence: CASTSGTGDQPQHF. In DNA, the CDR3 is TGTGCCAGCACCTCCGGGACAGGGGATCAGCCCCAGCATTTT. The chain joins TRBV6-1 to TRBJ1-5; 10 positions match TRBD1. This CDR3 contains 14 residues. Trimming cost V 7 bases and J 5 bases; bases outside gene matches: 5. Germline V CDR1 and CDR2: MNHNS, SASEGT.

The V gene is TRBV24-1, the J gene TRBJ2-7; 14 nucleotides align to TRBD2. The CDR3 contains 19 residues. Germline V gene data show CDR1 as KGHDR and CDR2 as SFDVKD. J was trimmed by 3 bases and V by 5 bases; bases with no gene match: 14. The CDR3 sequence: CATSATTGTSGSNHYEQYF. In DNA, the CDR3 is TGTGCCACCAGTGCCACCACCGGGACTAGCGGGAGCAATCACTACGAGCAGTACTTC.

The chain carries TRBV12-3 or TRBV12-4 and TRBJ2-5; 12 bases fit TRBD1. The CDR3 contains 15 residues. The ends lost 6 bases at V and 3 bases at J; junction bases unmatched: 5. CDR3 DNA sequence: TGTGCCAGCAGAGGGGACAGGGGGCCCGAAGAGACCCAGTACTTC. Protein sequence: CASRGDRGPEETQYF.